This TCR beta chain was obtained from a study of T-cell memory formation after mild COVID-19. Study-wide context: Largely, TCR clusters stayed within a single donor. Study results and caveats: Pre-infection memory harbored some responding clones, suggesting cross-reactive memory joined. Second-wave clones peaking on day 37 lacked confirmed SARS-CoV-2 specificity.

With constant-segment primers, 5'RACE yielded cDNA libraries of TCR alpha and TCR beta that carried sample barcodes and UMIs. Each CDR3 protein gets one entry after TCRdb re-called the 5' RACE reads with MiXCR. The repertoire consists of approximately 150,000 distinct CDR3 sequences, with roughly 6.2% occurring once and the leading ten covering approximately 2.2%. Worth noting for this clonotype: The antigen is not known.

Per the germline V gene, CDR1 is LGHDT and CDR2 is YNNKEL (reference sequence). The CDR3 is 15 amino acids. Trimming took 3 bases from V and 0 from J, leaving 10 bases between them. The sample consisted of PBMCs or a T cell subset sorted from them (not recorded which). The chain recombines TRBV3-1 with TRBJ2-3; tentative D call: TRBD1 (5 bases). The receptor's source is an adult woman who had mild COVID-19 (a few samples of this study predate the infection). Cell type and time point are not known. The chain's CDR3 is CASSHLSGSTDTQYF. The CDR3 nucleotides read TGTGCCAGCAGCCACCTGTCAGGGAGCACAGATACGCAGTATTTT.